Each of the 13 T cell receptor beta chains below was sequenced from the same sample in a study of T cell clones after liver transplantation. Measured with immunoSEQ multiplex PCR; TCRdb has only the in-frame clones, and not every one. This sample has more than 65,000 clones, with 90% found just once. The input for sequencing was CD4+ T cells from blood, taken before liver transplant. The source is a human donor who received a liver transplant.

The chain joins TRBV29-1 to TRBJ1-1, with TRBD1 identical over 8 bases. Looked up from germline, CDR1 is SQVTM and CDR2 is ANQGSEA. CDR3 length equals 13 residues. V dropped 7 bases and J dropped 9; count of bases not matched to a gene: 13. CDR3 bases: TGCAGCGGTACCCCGGACAGGGCTGCTAAAGCTTTCTTT. This translates into CSGTPDRAAKAFF.

The gene calls are TRBV11-2 and TRBJ2-7; 8 positions agree with TRBD1. V lost 4 bases and J lost 3; bases outside the gene matches: 5. Germline V lookup: CDR1 SGHAT, CDR2 FQNNGV. The CDR3 is 14 residues long. For the CDR3, the DNA is TGTGCCAGCAGCTCCGGGACAGGCTTCTACGAGCAGTACTTC. This encodes CASSSGTGFYEQYF.

The J gene is TRBJ1-5, the V gene TRBV2; unclear D gene. V lost 6 bases, J lost 4 bases, and 7 bases lay in between. This CDR3 comprises 12 residues. The germline V gene has CDR1 SNHLY and CDR2 FYNNEI. The CDR3 sequence is CASRLFNQPQHF. DNA of the CDR3: TGTGCCAGCAGGTTATTTAATCAGCCCCAGCATTTT.

This sequence joins TRBV7-3 and TRBJ2-1; 13 nucleotides agree with TRBD2. The length of the CDR3 is 15 residues. Germline CDR1 SGHTA, CDR2 FQGTGA. V was pared by 4 bases and J by 5 bases, with 2 bases of the junction left unmatched. The CDR3 sequence is CASSSTSGGNNEQFF. CDR3 bases: TGTGCCAGCAGCTCGACTAGCGGGGGGAACAATGAGCAGTTCTTC.

The V and J genes are TRBV10-2 and TRBJ1-1, with TRBD1 as a possible D gene (6 bases). This CDR3 comprises 14 residues. Germline V gene data show CDR1 as WSHSY and CDR2 as SAAADI. V was trimmed by 2 bases and J by 1 base, leaving 8 bases between them. This chain's CDR3 is CASSEGTRNTEAFF. The DNA for the CDR3 is TGCGCCAGCAGTGAGGGGACAAGGAACACTGAAGCTTTCTTT.

This chain uses TRBV2 with TRBJ1-1; D is possibly TRBD1 (6 bases). The length of the CDR3 is 14 residues. Germline values: CDR1 SNHLY, CDR2 FYNNEI. The V end lost 3 bases, the J end lost 4 bases, and 12 bases lay between the germline ends. The CDR3 region has the DNA TGTGCCAGCAGTGAGCAGGGGACGGGCACTGAAGCTTTCTTT. Translation: CASSEQGTGTEAFF.

The chain recombines TRBV30 with TRBJ1-2, with unresolved D. Deletions cut 2 bases from V and 4 bases from J, with 8 bases between. The CDR3 extends over 12 amino acids. The V gene's germline CDR1 is GTSNPN and CDR2 SVGIG (reference sequence). The chain's CDR3 is CAWSPFAYGYTF. CDR3 bases: TGTGCCTGGAGTCCCTTTGCCTATGGCTACACCTTC.

This chain joins TRBV27 and TRBJ2-7, with 7 bases matching TRBD1. The CDR3 has 15 amino acids. V lost 5 bases, J lost 3 bases, and 10 bases stayed unmatched. Germline V gene sequence: CDR1 MNHEY, CDR2 SMNVEV (reference sequence). Here the CDR3 DNA reads TGTGCCAGCAGTCAACGGGGACAGTCAGACTACGAGCAGTACTTC. Amino acids: CASSQRGQSDYEQYF.

This clone showed up just once. The chain combines TRBV7-3 with TRBJ1-5; D not resolved. The CDR3 loop spans 15 amino acids. The V end lost 7 bases, the J end lost 3 bases, and 16 bases lay between the germline ends. Per germline, CDR1 SGHTA and CDR2 FQGTGA. The CDR3 DNA reads TGTGCCAGCAACAAACCGGACCGACACAATCAGCCCCAGCATTTT. This translates into CASNKPDRHNQPQHF.

On this clone itself: Other DNA sequences in this specimen translate into the identical CDR3. The chain joins TRBV28 to TRBJ2-3; D is perhaps TRBD2 (6 bases). Trimming took 4 bases from V and 5 from J, leaving 13 bases between them. The CDR3 length is 14 residues. Germline-derived CDR1 and CDR2 are MDHEN and SYDVKM. CDR3 loop: CASSSPGGRDTQYF. CDR3 nucleotide sequence: TGTGCCAGCAGTTCCCCCGGAGGGAGAGATACGCAGTATTTT.

This clone has only a few counts. The genes are TRBV4-2 and TRBJ1-5, with D possibly matching TRBD1 (6 bases). The CDR3 length is 17 residues. Trimming shortened V by 0 bases and J by 1 base, and 13 bases separated the two germline ends. The germline gives CDR1 LGHNA, CDR2 YNFKEQ. The CDR3 sequence: CASSQDQRTVSNQPQHF. In nucleotides, the CDR3 is TGTGCCAGCAGCCAAGATCAGAGGACAGTAAGCAATCAGCCCCAGCATTTT.

CDR3 sequence: CASSQEGHAQETQYF. The CDR3 nucleotides read TGTGCCAGCAGCCAAGAGGGGCACGCTCAAGAGACCCAGTACTTC. The chain carries TRBV4-2 and TRBJ2-5, with a possible D match to TRBD1 (5 bases). Germline assignment: CDR1 LGHNA and CDR2 YNFKEQ. This CDR3 region has 15 residues. V lost 0 bases to trimming and J lost 2 bases, with 10 bases between them.

This chain uses TRBV19 with TRBJ2-7; the D gene could be TRBD1 or TRBD2 (5 bases each). CDR3 length equals 14 residues. Germline V gene data show CDR1 as LNHDA and CDR2 as SQIVND (reference sequence). Trimming shortened V by 3 bases and J by 2 bases, and 11 bases separated the two germline ends. The CDR3, as DNA: TGTGCCAGTAGTATCGGGGCAGGTCCCTACGAGCAGTACTTC. Protein: CASSIGAGPYEQYF.